The rows below give T cell receptor beta chains drawn from one sample of a study of technical replicates of blood from several donors. The assay was immunoSEQ multiplex PCR, and TCRdb's table has in-frame clones only and misses some. The table lists about 82,000 clones, roughly 95% of them singletons. The sample comprised T cells isolated from PBMCs. The origin of the receptors is a human donor in good health. Each CDR3 is given without its conserved first and last residue. The order of the fields is V gene, J gene, CDR3 protein.

TRBV6-5	TRBJ2-2	ASSRQGAGELF
TRBV28	TRBJ1-2	ASSLGGQGNYGYT
TRBV18	TRBJ1-1	ASSLDRLNTEAF
TRBV9	TRBJ2-7	ASSLGGLAGYEQY
TRBV4-2	TRBJ2-7	ASSQDRDSSSYEQY
TRBV7-9	TRBJ2-5	ASSPRQGNQETQY
TRBV27	TRBJ2-7	ASSFGQGYEQY
TRBV4-1	TRBJ1-2	ASSQEEGASRYGYT
TRBV27	TRBJ2-7	ASSPSAGAIAYEQY
TRBV27	TRBJ2-7	ASSLVRRAGDFYEQY
TRBV5-1	TRBJ1-4	ASSLNADEKLF
TRBV7-6	TRBJ2-5	ASSLAQLAGGVQETQY
TRBV11-3	TRBJ2-5	ASSLAGGYQETQY
TRBV18	TRBJ1-1	ASSPRDTEAF
TRBV28	TRBJ1-3	ASSFLQISGNTIY
TRBV5-1	TRBJ1-5	ASSLGASSTNQPQH
TRBV30	TRBJ1-2	AWRLTNYGYT
TRBV11-3	TRBJ1-5	ASSRDSNQPQH
TRBV28	TRBJ1-1	ASSQTGVNTEAF
TRBV7-9	TRBJ2-7	ASSLTTPGGEQY
TRBV6-1	TRBJ1-1	ASSGNGTGVTRTEAF
TRBV5-1	TRBJ2-3	ASSLEDRVTDTQY
TRBV11-3	TRBJ2-1	ASSPLGLANYNEQF
TRBV4-2	TRBJ1-1	ASSQEGRNTEAF
TRBV5-1	TRBJ2-5	ASSPGTVYQETQY
TRBV10-3	TRBJ1-1	ATYGDSGAEAF
TRBV9	TRBJ2-1	ASSAQGDNEQF
TRBV2	TRBJ2-2	ASSAGRGASGQMYTGELF
TRBV5-1	TRBJ2-6	ASSLEGQGRSGANVLT
TRBV5-4	TRBJ1-1	ASSLAADYLNTEAF
TRBV6-6	TRBJ2-3	ASRHYTDTQY
TRBV19	TRBJ1-1	ASSPGRGRFTEAF
TRBV11-3	TRBJ2-3	ASSSNVAASTDTQY
TRBV5-1	TRBJ2-7	ASSLERAPYEQY
TRBV6-9	TRBJ2-7	AMGGQPSYEQY
TRBV29-1	TRBJ1-1	SARTRTGGISEAF
TRBV7-3	TRBJ2-7	ASSMDIRYEQY
TRBV28	TRBJ2-7	ASSPPAYGTATYEQY
TRBV28	TRBJ2-1	ASRSTSGRESNNEQF
TRBV5-1	TRBJ1-1	ASSLLDRGGLNTEAF
TRBV2	TRBJ2-7	ASLAGASYEQY
TRBV27	TRBJ2-7	ASSLRQGIVYEQY
TRBV5-1	TRBJ2-1	ASPRTSGRKEQF
TRBV30	TRBJ2-1	AWGGQGAGNEQF
TRBV15	TRBJ2-7	ATSRALAGDEQY
TRBV2	TRBJ1-4	ASSSQGSNEKLF
TRBV9	TRBJ2-1	ASSASGREYNEQF
TRBV2	TRBJ1-4	ASRGYRVGEKLF
TRBV4-3	TRBJ2-5	ASSQDRGQWETQY
TRBV7-6	TRBJ2-1	ASSFGTGVYEQF
TRBV6-6	TRBJ2-1	ASSTGQGLFHEQF
TRBV5-5	TRBJ2-1	ASSLAFGGVGNEQF
TRBV25-1	TRBJ2-3	ASSDRRQGTDTQY